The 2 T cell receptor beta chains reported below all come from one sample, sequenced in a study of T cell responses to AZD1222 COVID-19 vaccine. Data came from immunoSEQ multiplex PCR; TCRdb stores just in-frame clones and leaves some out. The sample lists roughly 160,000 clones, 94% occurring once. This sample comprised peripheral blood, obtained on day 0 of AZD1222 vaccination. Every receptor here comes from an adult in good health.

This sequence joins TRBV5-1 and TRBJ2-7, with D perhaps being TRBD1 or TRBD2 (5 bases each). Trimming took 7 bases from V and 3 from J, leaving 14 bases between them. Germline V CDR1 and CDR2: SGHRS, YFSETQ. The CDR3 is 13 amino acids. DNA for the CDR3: TGCGCCAGCTACGGGGACGGAGGCTACGAGCAGTACTTC. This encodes CASYGDGGYEQYF.

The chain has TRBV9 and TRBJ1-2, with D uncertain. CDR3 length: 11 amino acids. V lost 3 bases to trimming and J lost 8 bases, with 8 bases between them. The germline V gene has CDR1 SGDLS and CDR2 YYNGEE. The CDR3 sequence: CASSGMEGYTF. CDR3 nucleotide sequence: TGTGCCAGCAGCGGCATGGAAGGCTACACCTTC. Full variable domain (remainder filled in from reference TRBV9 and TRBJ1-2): DSGVTQTPKHLITATGQRVTLRCSPRSGDLSVYWYQQSLDQGLQFLIQYYNGEERAKGNILERFSAQQFPDLHSELNLSSLELGDSALYFCASSGMEGYTFGSGTRLTVV.